The 16 T cell receptor beta chains presented below share a single source sample, sequenced in a study of T cells in Graves' hyperthyroidism and ophthalmopathy. The CDR3 regions of TCR beta were amplified from RNA transcripts. HTBI primers were employed in a first-round RT-PCR of the TCR CDR3. One entry per CDR3 protein results from TCRdb running MiXCR on the multiplex PCR reads. The table has about 480,000 distinct CDR3 sequences, 22% seen once; the top ten hold roughly 49%. Input material: blood. These receptors were collected from a woman aged 65 to 85 with Graves' ophthalmopathy.

This clonotype came up many times. The J gene is TRBJ2-5, the V gene TRBV20-1; 12 bases align to TRBD2. This CDR3 has 17 amino acids. Germline V gene sequence: CDR1 DFQATT, CDR2 SNEGSKA (reference sequence). J was trimmed by 5 bases and V by 0 bases; bases with no gene match: 10. CDR3: CSARDPPTSGSRETQYF. CDR3 DNA sequence: TGCAGTGCTAGAGATCCTCCGACTAGCGGGAGTAGGGAGACCCAGTACTTC.

This sequence joins TRBV6-1 and TRBJ2-4; D remains ambiguous. Germline-derived CDR1 and CDR2 are MNHNS and SASEGT. There are 16 residues in the CDR3. Deletions cut 0 bases from V and 0 bases from J, with 9 bases between. DNA for the CDR3: TGTGCCAGCAGTGAAGCGCTTCGTCTAGCCAAAAACATTCAGTACTTC. It is translated as CASSEALRLAKNIQYF.

This clonotype was detected many times. CDR3 DNA sequence: TGTGCCAGCAGCTTAGCAGAGGGGGTGGCCGACAATGAGCAGTTCTTC. This sequence encodes CASSLAEGVADNEQFF. This chain links TRBV7-2 with TRBJ2-1, with D possibly being TRBD1 (6 bases). The CDR3 is 16 amino acids. Per germline, CDR1 SGHTA and CDR2 FQGNSA. V lost 0 bases to trimming and J lost 5 bases, with 14 bases between them.

This clonotype was counted only a few times. The genes are TRBV10-1 and TRBJ1-1; 7 bases fit TRBD1. Germline CDR1 WNHNN, CDR2 SYGVQD (reference sequence). The V gene end was trimmed by 0 bases and the J gene end by 1 base; junction bases not matched to a gene: 2. This CDR3 region has 15 residues. The CDR3 protein is CASSESKGANTEAFF. For the CDR3, the DNA is TGCGCCAGCAGTGAGTCGAAGGGGGCGAACACTGAAGCTTTCTTT.

The rearrangement uses TRBV30 and TRBJ2-7, with D possibly TRBD1 on 5 matching bases. There are 13 residues in the CDR3. The V gene's germline CDR1 is GTSNPN and CDR2 SVGIG (reference sequence). The germline V and J ends were trimmed by 1 base and 6 bases, with 13 bases remaining between them. The CDR3 nucleotides read TGTGCCTGGAGTGGAGTGGTAGGGGCCGAGCAGTACTTC. Residues: CAWSGVVGAEQYF. Full variable domain (outside the CDR3, taken from reference TRBV30 and TRBJ2-7): SQTIHQWPATLVQPVGSPLSLECTVEGTSNPNLYWYRQAAGRGLQLLFYSVGIGQISSEVPQNLSASRPQDRQFILSSKKLLLSDSGFYLCAWSGVVGAEQYFGPGTRLTVT.

This chain joins TRBV25-1 and TRBJ1-2; D gene unclear. CDR1 MGHDK and CDR2 SYGVNS come from the germline V gene. This CDR3 has 13 amino acids. V was cut by 5 bases and J by 8 bases, with 15 bases left in between. CDR3 DNA sequence: TGTGCCAGCAGTCCCCCGGGATCACGGGGCTACACCTTC. As protein: CASSPPGSRGYTF.

This chain uses TRBV18 with TRBJ1-2, with TRBD1 matching 8 bases. J was trimmed by 0 bases and V by 3 bases; bases with no gene match: 3. CDR1 is KGHSH, CDR2 LQKENI, per germline. The CDR3 covers 15 residues. The CDR3 protein is CASSPGTGANYGYTF. The CDR3, as DNA: TGTGCCAGCTCACCGGGGACAGGAGCTAACTATGGCTACACCTTC. The whole variable domain, filled in from reference TRBV18 and TRBJ1-2, reads NAGVMQNPRHLVRRRGQEARLRCSPMKGHSHVYWYRQLPEEGLKFMVYLQKENIIDESGMPKERFSAEFPKEGPSILRIQQVVRGDSAAYFCASSPGTGANYGYTFGSGTRLTVV.

The chain has TRBV20-1 and TRBJ2-1; the D call may be TRBD1 or TRBD2 (5 bases each). CDR1 is DFQATT and CDR2 is SNEGSKA in the germline V gene (reference sequence). This CDR3 is 11 amino acids long. Trimming pared 6 bases from V and 9 bases from J, leaving 12 bases between. CDR3 nucleotide sequence: TGCAGTGCGGGGACGTGGTTTGAGCAGTTCTTC. Translating gives CSAGTWFEQFF.

This clonotype has only a few counts. The rearrangement uses TRBV7-9 and TRBJ1-1, with D tentatively TRBD1 (6 bases). This CDR3 contains 15 residues. Trimming removed 4 bases at V and 7 bases at J, with 19 bases between. Germline CDR1 and CDR2: SEHNR and FQNEAQ (reference sequence). The CDR3 here is CASSWGGGRSDEAFF. In DNA, the CDR3 is TGTGCCAGCAGCTGGGGAGGGGGACGCTCAGATGAAGCTTTCTTT.

This clonotype was picked up many times. J is TRBJ2-7 and V is TRBV10-3; weak D call: TRBD2 (6 bases). Trimming removed 4 bases from V and 2 bases from J, with 12 bases in between. CDR3 length equals 14 residues. CDR1 ENHRY and CDR2 SYGVKD come from the germline V gene. This chain's CDR3 is CAISGGRRAYEQYF. The CDR3 DNA follows: TGTGCCATCAGTGGGGGACGGAGGGCCTACGAGCAGTACTTC.

This clonotype came up many times. The chain is built from TRBV27 and TRBJ1-1, with TRBD1 matching 7 bases. The J segment lost 1 base and the V segment lost 1 base, leaving 3 bases of the junction unmatched. CDR3 length: 15 residues. The V gene's germline CDR1 is MNHEY and CDR2 SMNVEV (reference sequence). The CDR3 DNA follows: TGTGCCAGCAGTTTATACGGGACAGAGAACACTGAAGCTTTCTTT. Translation: CASSLYGTENTEAFF.

This clonotype was detected only a few times. The rearrangement links TRBV7-9 to TRBJ2-7, with D unclear. The CDR3 totals 16 residues. V lost 5 bases, J lost 3 bases, and 20 bases lay in between. The germline gives CDR1 SEHNR, CDR2 FQNEAQ (reference sequence). The CDR3 reads CASSPRLAPAFYEQYF. CDR3 DNA: TGTGCCAGCAGCCCCCGGTTGGCGCCGGCATTCTACGAGCAGTACTTC.

In its sample, this clonotype was seen a few times. The genes are TRBV19 and TRBJ2-7; 9 nucleotides line up with TRBD1. Germline V gene lookup returns CDR1 LNHDA and CDR2 SQIVND (reference sequence). V trimming: 6 bases; J trimming: 1 base; junction bases outside the gene matches: 7. This CDR3 is 15 amino acids long. DNA of the CDR3: TGTGCCAGTAGCCCCGGGACAGGGTATTCCTACGAGCAGTACTTC. As protein: CASSPGTGYSYEQYF.

This clonotype was found a few times. The chain is built from TRBV30 and TRBJ2-2; D is undetermined. From germline, CDR1 is GTSNPN and CDR2 SVGIG (reference sequence). V was clipped by 8 bases and J by 5 bases, with 18 bases between them. The CDR3 loop spans 14 amino acids. The CDR3 DNA reads TGTGCCACTTGTCCCCACACAACTACCGGGGAGCTGTTTTTT. This translates into CATCPHTTTGELFF.

The chain couples TRBV28 to TRBJ1-2, with D possibly TRBD1 on 5 matching bases. The CDR3 contains 13 residues. Germline lookup yields CDR1 MDHEN and CDR2 SYDVKM. Trimming removed 8 bases at V and 1 base at J, with 11 bases between. The CDR3 loop reads CASGRGNNYGYTF. The DNA of the CDR3 is TGTGCCAGCGGACGGGGGAATAACTATGGCTACACCTTC.

This clonotype was found a few times. This rearrangement joins TRBV7-9 to TRBJ2-1; D not certain. Trimming took off 0 bases at V and 2 bases at J, with 14 bases between the two ends. Germline V gene lookup returns CDR1 SEHNR and CDR2 FQNEAQ (reference sequence). The CDR3 runs 17 residues. The CDR3 bases are TGTGCCAGCAGCTTAGCCTACCTACCACCCCCCTACAATGAGCAGTTCTTC. Translated: CASSLAYLPPPYNEQFF.